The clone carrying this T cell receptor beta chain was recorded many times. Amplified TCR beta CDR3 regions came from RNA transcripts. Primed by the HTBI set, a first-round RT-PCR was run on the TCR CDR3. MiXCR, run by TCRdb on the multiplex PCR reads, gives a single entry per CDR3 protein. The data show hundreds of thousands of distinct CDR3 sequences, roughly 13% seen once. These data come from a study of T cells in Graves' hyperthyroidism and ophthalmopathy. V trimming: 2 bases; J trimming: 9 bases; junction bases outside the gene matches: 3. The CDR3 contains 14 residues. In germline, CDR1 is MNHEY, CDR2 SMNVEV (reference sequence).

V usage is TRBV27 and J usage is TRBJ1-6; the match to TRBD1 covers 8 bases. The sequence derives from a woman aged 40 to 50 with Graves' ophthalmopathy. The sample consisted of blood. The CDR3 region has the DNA TGTGCCAGCAGTTTAGCAGGGGGCACTTCACCCCTCCACTTT. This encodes CASSLAGGTSPLHF.